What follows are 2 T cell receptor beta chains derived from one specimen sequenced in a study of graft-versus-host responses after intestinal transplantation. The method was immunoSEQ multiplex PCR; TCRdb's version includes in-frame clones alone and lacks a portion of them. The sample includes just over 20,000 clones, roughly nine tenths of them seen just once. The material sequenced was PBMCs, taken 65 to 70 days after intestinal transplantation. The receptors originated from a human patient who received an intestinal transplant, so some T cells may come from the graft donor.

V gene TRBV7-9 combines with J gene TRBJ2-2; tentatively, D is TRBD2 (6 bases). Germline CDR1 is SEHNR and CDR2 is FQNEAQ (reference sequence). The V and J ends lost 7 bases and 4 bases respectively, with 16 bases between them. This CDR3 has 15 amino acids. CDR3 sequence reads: CASTTAWGVTGELFF. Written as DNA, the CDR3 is TGTGCCAGCACCACCGCTTGGGGGGTCACCGGGGAGCTGTTTTTT.

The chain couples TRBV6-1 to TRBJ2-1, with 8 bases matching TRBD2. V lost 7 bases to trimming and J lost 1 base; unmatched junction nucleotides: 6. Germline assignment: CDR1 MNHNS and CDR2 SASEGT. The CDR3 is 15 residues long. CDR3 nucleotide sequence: TGTGCCAGCAATGTCGGGGGGGCGTCCTACAATGAGCAGTTCTTC. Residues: CASNVGGASYNEQFF.